This TCR beta chain was found in a study of cytomegalovirus exposure and HLA in healthy donors. Some clones are missing from TCRdb's copy, which holds only in-frame ones; the method was immunoSEQ multiplex PCR. The sample holds about 190,000 clones, about 80% seen once. This clone has just a few counts. Germline assignment: CDR1 MGHRA and CDR2 YSYEKL. The V and J ends lost 3 bases and 5 bases, in that order; junction bases with no gene match: 13. The CDR3 length is 17 residues. Sequenced sample: PBMCs. The clonotype comes from a young woman in good health and CMV-seropositive. The J gene is TRBJ2-5, the V gene TRBV4-1; 9 nucleotides align to TRBD1. CDR3 DNA: TGCGCCAGCAGCCAGAAAGTTCCGGGACAGGGTACGGAGACCCAGTACTTC. This sequence encodes CASSQKVPGQGTETQYF.